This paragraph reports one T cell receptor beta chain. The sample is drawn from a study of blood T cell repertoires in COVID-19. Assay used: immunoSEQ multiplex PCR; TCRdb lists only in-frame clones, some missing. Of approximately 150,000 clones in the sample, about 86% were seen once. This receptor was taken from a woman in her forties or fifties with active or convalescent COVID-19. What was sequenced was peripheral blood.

For the CDR3, the DNA is TGCGCCAGCAGCCAATCCGGGTCAGGGAATGGAAACACCATATATTTT. This codes for CASSQSGSGNGNTIYF. The V gene is TRBV4-1, the J gene TRBJ1-3; weak D call: TRBD1 (5 bases). Germline V gene lookup returns CDR1 MGHRA and CDR2 YSYEKL. V was pared by 2 bases and J by 3 bases, with 14 bases between. This CDR3 is 16 amino acids long.